Presented here are 23 T cell receptor beta chains from one specimen sequenced in a study of vaccination effects on CD4 cells after COVID-19. Profiling relied on immunoSEQ multiplex PCR, and the TCRdb table lists in-frame clones only, not all of them. The repertoire holds about 45,000 clones, with about 70% as singletons. Following a roughly 9-day culture, CD4+ T cells were purified. No cognate antigen is known for these TCRs. Sequencing used CD4+ T cells from PBMCs cultured without peptide, obtained before COVID-19 vaccination. These receptors all come from a human donor who had a prior SARS-CoV-2 infection.

This clone was counted between two and nine times. This chain links TRBV7-3 with TRBJ2-1; 9 nucleotides agree with TRBD1. The V gene's germline CDR1 is SGHTA and CDR2 FQGTGA. CDR3 size: 18 residues. V gave up 5 bases and J gave up 5 bases; unmatched junction bases: 16. Here the CDR3 reads CASSRGQGIGVLNNEQFF. The CDR3, as DNA: TGTGCCAGCAGCCGGGGACAGGGAATAGGGGTCCTCAACAATGAGCAGTTCTTC. The full variable domain, with the rest looked up from reference TRBV7-3 and TRBJ2-1, is GAGVSQTPSNKVTEKGKYVELRCDPISGHTALYWYRQSLGQGPEFLIYFQGTGAADDSGLPNDRFFAVRPEGSVSTLKIQRTERGDSAVYLCASSRGQGIGVLNNEQFFGPGTRLTVL.

This chain connects TRBV18 to TRBJ1-1, with D unresolved. Between the trimmed V and J ends, which lost 4 bases and 4 bases, there was a span of 16 bases. CDR1 and CDR2 (germline): KGHSH, LQKENI. The CDR3 extends over 15 amino acids. The CDR3 sequence: CASSLQVGAGTEAFF. The CDR3 DNA reads as TGTGCCAGCTCACTCCAGGTGGGCGCGGGCACTGAAGCTTTCTTT. Complete variable domain (other parts from reference TRBV18 and TRBJ1-1): NAGVMQNPRHLVRRRGQEARLRCSPMKGHSHVYWYRQLPEEGLKFMVYLQKENIIDESGMPKERFSAEFPKEGPSILRIQQVVRGDSAAYFCASSLQVGAGTEAFFGQGTRLTVV.

This chain links TRBV7-2 with TRBJ2-1; 11 positions agree with TRBD2. Germline-derived CDR1 and CDR2 are SGHTA and FQGNSA. This CDR3 has 18 amino acids. The J segment lost 0 bases and the V segment lost 4 bases, leaving 8 bases of the junction unmatched. In DNA form, the CDR3 reads TGTGCCAGCAGCTCCGGGACTAGCGGAGCTAGCTCCTACAATGAGCAGTTCTTC. Protein: CASSSGTSGASSYNEQFF.

The chain has TRBV25-1 and TRBJ2-2; D not resolved. Germline CDR1 is MGHDK and CDR2 is SYGVNS. The CDR3 consists of 13 residues. The V end lost 4 bases, the J end lost 6 bases, and 9 bases lay between the germline ends. The CDR3 region has the DNA TGTGCCAGCAGTGCAAACTGGGCCGGGGAGCTGTTTTTT. Translating it yields CASSANWAGELFF.

The chain carries TRBV5-1 and TRBJ1-1; possible D gene TRBD1, 5 bases. Trimming took 2 bases from V and 4 from J, leaving 12 bases between them. The germline V gene has CDR1 SGHRS and CDR2 YFSETQ. CDR3 length: 14 residues. CDR3 in amino acids: CASSLPQVGTEAFF. The CDR3 DNA is TGCGCCAGCAGCTTACCACAGGTGGGCACTGAAGCTTTCTTT.

This clone was observed a handful of times. V gene TRBV7-9 combines with J gene TRBJ1-2, with 9 bases fitting TRBD1. CDR3 length: 15 amino acids. Losses at the gene ends were 1 base for V and 4 bases for J; bases not matched to a gene: 4. Germline values: CDR1 SEHNR, CDR2 FQNEAQ (reference sequence). CDR3 residues: CASSLVMGQGYGYTF. CDR3 in DNA: TGTGCCAGCAGCTTAGTAATGGGACAGGGCTATGGCTACACCTTC.

The J gene is TRBJ1-5, the V gene TRBV30, with 10 positions matching TRBD1. With 1 base clipped from V and 6 bases from J, the junction kept 6 bases outside the gene matches. Germline V gene data show CDR1 as GTSNPN and CDR2 as SVGIG (reference sequence). CDR3 length: 15 amino acids. Written as DNA, the CDR3 is TGTGCCTGGAGTGCCCGGGACAGGGGTATTCAGCCCCAGCATTTT. It yields the protein CAWSARDRGIQPQHF.

This clone was seen a few times. The chain couples TRBV5-1 to TRBJ1-1; TRBD1 agrees at 11 bases. Trimming at V came to 5 bases and at J to 5 bases, leaving 5 bases not matched to a gene. Per the germline V gene, CDR1 is SGHRS and CDR2 is YFSETQ. The CDR3 is 14 residues long. For the CDR3, the DNA is TGCGCCAGCAGGACCGGGACAGGGGGAACTGAAGCTTTCTTT. The encoded protein is CASRTGTGGTEAFF. Using reference TRBV5-1 and TRBJ1-1 for the parts outside the CDR3, the full variable domain is KAGVTQTPRYLIKTRGQQVTLSCSPISGHRSVSWYQQTPGQGLQFLFEYFSETQRNKGNFPGRFSGRQFSNSRSEMNVSTLELGDSALYLCASRTGTGGTEAFFGQGTRLTVV.

This clone came up once. DNA of the CDR3: TGCGCCAGCAGCTTGGACACCGCTGGTCAGGGGACCCAGTACTTC. This codes for CASSLDTAGQGTQYF. The J gene is TRBJ2-5, the V gene TRBV5-1; TRBD1 might be the D (5 bases). The CDR3 is 15 amino acids. Between the trimmed V and J ends, which lost 0 bases and 7 bases, there was a span of 16 bases. CDR1 and CDR2 (germline): SGHRS, YFSETQ.

This chain connects TRBV15 to TRBJ2-2, with D possibly matching TRBD2 (5 bases). There are 14 residues in the CDR3. Germline CDR1 is LNHNV and CDR2 is YYDKDF (reference sequence). With 3 bases removed from V and 7 bases from J, the gap between germline ends came to 12 bases. CDR3 loop: CATSSQRRHGELFF. The CDR3 nucleotides are TGTGCCACCAGCAGCCAGAGGAGGCACGGGGAGCTGTTTTTT.

The rearrangement links TRBV2 to TRBJ2-3, with TRBD2 matching over 12 bases. The CDR3 contains 14 residues. Per the germline V gene, CDR1 is SNHLY and CDR2 is FYNNEI. The CDR3 spells CALAGGRFADTQYF. The CDR3 bases are TGTGCACTAGCGGGGGGTCGTTTTGCAGATACGCAGTATTTT. Full variable domain (remainder filled in from reference TRBV2 and TRBJ2-3): EPEVTQTPSHQVTQMGQEVILRCVPISNHLYFYWYRQILGQKVEFLVSFYNNEISEKSEIFDDQFSVERPDGSNFTLKIRSTKLEDSAMYFCALAGGRFADTQYFGPGTRLTVL.

The gene calls are TRBV5-1 and TRBJ1-6; 10 nucleotides line up with TRBD1. The CDR3 is 17 amino acids. Germline assignment: CDR1 SGHRS and CDR2 YFSETQ. V dropped 4 bases and J dropped 0; count of bases not matched to a gene: 4. The CDR3 loop reads CASSRRQGASYNSPLHF. CDR3 nucleotide sequence: TGCGCCAGCAGCCGCAGACAGGGGGCCTCCTATAATTCACCCCTCCACTTT.

The gene calls are TRBV6-5 and TRBJ2-7; D gene unclear. Deletions cut 0 bases from V and 7 bases from J, with 10 bases between. The CDR3 runs to 13 residues. Germline CDR1 reads MNHEY; CDR2 reads SVGAGI. CDR3: CASSYSIQREQYF. Written as DNA, the CDR3 is TGTGCCAGCAGTTACTCGATCCAAAGGGAGCAGTACTTC.

J is TRBJ1-1 and V is TRBV4-1; D unresolved. Per the germline V gene, CDR1 is MGHRA and CDR2 is YSYEKL. This CDR3 comprises 13 residues. V lost 4 bases and J 10 bases, leaving 16 bases between the germline ends. This chain's CDR3 is CASSLRRADRAFF. CDR3 in DNA: TGCGCCAGCAGCCTTCGACGGGCGGACCGAGCTTTCTTT.

A single count supports this clone. The CDR3 coding sequence is TGTGCCAGCAGCCAGGCGCGTGGGGAAGGTGGCTACACCTTC. The encoded protein is CASSQARGEGGYTF. The chain employs TRBV5-6 and TRBJ1-2; no clear D gene. Trimming removed 4 bases at V and 7 bases at J, with 17 bases between. The CDR3 is 14 residues long. From germline, CDR1 is SGHDT and CDR2 YYEEEE. Complete variable domain (other parts from reference TRBV5-6 and TRBJ1-2): DAGVTQSPTHLIKTRGQQVTLRCSPKSGHDTVSWYQQALGQGPQFIFQYYEEEERQRGNFPDRFSGHQFPNYSSELNVNALLLGDSALYLCASSQARGEGGYTFGSGTRLTVV.

The chain combines TRBV11-2 with TRBJ1-4; TRBD1 agrees at 7 bases. V was clipped by 0 bases and J by 2 bases; unmatched bases: 15. The CDR3 contains 20 residues. Per the germline V gene, CDR1 is SGHAT and CDR2 is FQNNGV. Written as DNA, the CDR3 is TGTGCCAGCAGCTTAGATCCCCCCCAGGGGGTTATTTCGACTAATGAAAAACTGTTTTTT. Protein: CASSLDPPQGVISTNEKLFF.

J is TRBJ1-6 and V is TRBV2; D remains ambiguous. V was cut by 3 bases and J by 10 bases, with 10 bases left in between. Germline values: CDR1 SNHLY, CDR2 FYNNEI. This CDR3 is 13 amino acids long. DNA of the CDR3: TGTGCCAGCAGTGACAGGTCCAAGTCACCCCTCCACTTT. Translating gives CASSDRSKSPLHF.

The chain links TRBV2 to TRBJ1-5; D is uncertain. The V gene's germline CDR1 is SNHLY and CDR2 FYNNEI. The length of the CDR3 is 14 residues. Trimming shortened V by 8 bases and J by 1 base, and 12 bases separated the two germline ends. CDR3 protein: CASREGLSNQPQHF. The DNA for the CDR3 is TGTGCCAGCCGGGAGGGTCTGAGCAATCAGCCCCAGCATTTT.

This chain joins TRBV10-2 and TRBJ1-6; no firm D call. The CDR3 has 13 amino acids. Germline V gene sequence: CDR1 WSHSY, CDR2 SAAADI. The ends were cut back, 3 bases at V and 7 bases at J, with 7 bases in the middle. As DNA, the CDR3 is TGCGCCAGCAGTGATCCGAGAAATTCACCCCTCCACTTT. Its protein is CASSDPRNSPLHF.

V usage is TRBV5-1 and J usage is TRBJ2-3, with TRBD2 identical over 10 bases. Trimming at V came to 1 base and at J to 2 bases, leaving 13 bases not matched to a gene. The CDR3 length is 19 residues. Germline V gene data show CDR1 as SGHRS and CDR2 as YFSETQ. In DNA form, the CDR3 reads TGCGCCAGCAGCTTGAGGCGGGGGCTAGCGGGGGATATCACAGATACGCAGTATTTT. Its translation: CASSLRRGLAGDITDTQYF. Based on the CDR3 plus reference TRBV5-1 and TRBJ2-3, the full variable domain is KAGVTQTPRYLIKTRGQQVTLSCSPISGHRSVSWYQQTPGQGLQFLFEYFSETQRNKGNFPGRFSGRQFSNSRSEMNVSTLELGDSALYLCASSLRRGLAGDITDTQYFGPGTRLTVL.

The V gene is TRBV7-8, the J gene TRBJ1-1; a weak D match, TRBD1 (5 bases). CDR1 is SGHVS and CDR2 is FQNEAQ in the germline V gene. Trimming shortened V by 5 bases and J by 4 bases, and 11 bases separated the two germline ends. This CDR3 comprises 13 residues. Written as DNA, the CDR3 is TGTGCCAGCAGCCGTGAGACAGCCACTGAAGCTTTCTTT. Encoded protein: CASSRETATEAFF. The full variable domain, its missing parts supplied by reference TRBV7-8 and TRBJ1-1, is GAGVSQSPRYKVAKRGQDVALRCDPISGHVSLFWYQQALGQGPEFLTYFQNEAQLDKSGLPSDRFFAERPEGSVSTLKIQRTQQEDSAVYLCASSRETATEAFFGQGTRLTVV.

The chain links TRBV6-5 to TRBJ2-2; 12 bases match TRBD1. The junction had 7 bases not matched to a gene; V was cut back by 7 bases and J by 7 bases. Germline lookup yields CDR1 MNHEY and CDR2 SVGAGI. The length of the CDR3 is 15 residues. The CDR3 region has the DNA TGTGCCAGCACCCACCGGGACAGGGGGCACGGGGAGCTGTTTTTT. Its protein is CASTHRDRGHGELFF.

The chain recombines TRBV15 with TRBJ1-2, with 8 bases matching TRBD1. The germline V gene has CDR1 LNHNV and CDR2 YYDKDF (reference sequence). The CDR3 length is 15 residues. The J segment lost 5 bases and the V segment lost 2 bases, leaving 7 bases of the junction unmatched. The CDR3 sequence: CATSRPWTGYYGYTF. CDR3 bases: TGTGCCACCAGCAGACCCTGGACAGGGTATTATGGCTACACCTTC. Combining the CDR3 with reference TRBV15 and TRBJ1-2 gives the whole variable domain DAMVIQNPRYQVTQFGKPVTLSCSQTLNHNVMYWYQQKSSQAPKLLFHYYDKDFNNEADTPDNFQSRRPNTSFCFLDIRSPGLGDTAMYLCATSRPWTGYYGYTFGSGTRLTVV.